These T cell receptor beta chains were read from a single sample in a study of blood T cell repertoires in COVID-19. The method was immunoSEQ multiplex PCR; TCRdb's version includes in-frame clones alone and lacks a portion of them. The data hold around 31,000 clones, with around 91% observed a single time. The sequenced material came from peripheral blood. These TCRs come from a man aged 55 to 69 with acute or convalescent COVID-19. Each CDR3 is given with its conserved first and last residue. A D gene is named only where the DNA matches it firmly. Size values are once, few and many counts, or a class for expanded clones, and some rows have none.

abundance,j_gene,v_gene,d_gene,CDR3aa,CDR3nt
-,TRBJ1-1,TRBV18,-,CASSPLQGSNTEAFF,TGTGCCAGCTCACCCCTCCAGGGGTCGAACACTGAAGCTTTCTTT
-,TRBJ2-1,TRBV18,TRBD1,CASSPMGQRIYNEQFF,TGTGCCAGCTCACCAATGGGACAGAGAATCTACAATGAGCAGTTCTTC
few,TRBJ2-1,TRBV4-2,TRBD1,CASSQDRSSYNEQFF,TGTGCCAGCAGCCAGGACAGGAGCTCCTACAATGAGCAGTTCTTC
-,TRBJ1-2,TRBV12-3/TRBV12-4,TRBD1,CASSYTGGHGYTF,TGTGCCAGCAGTTACACAGGGGGTCACGGCTACACCTTC
-,TRBJ2-2,TRBV2,TRBD1,CASSIQGAGELFF,TGTGCCAGCAGTATACAGGGGGCCGGGGAGCTGTTTTTT
-,TRBJ2-7,TRBV16,TRBD1,CASSRTGTGANEQYF,TGTGCCAGCAGCCGAACCGGGACAGGGGCTAACGAGCAGTACTTC
-,TRBJ1-2,TRBV3-1/TRBV3-2,TRBD1,CASSQFQGADGYTF,TGTGCCAGCAGCCAATTCCAGGGGGCTGATGGCTACACCTTC
-,TRBJ1-6,TRBV21-1,-,CASPARDSPLHF,TGTGCCAGCCCTGCTCGGGATTCACCCCTCCACTTT
-,TRBJ1-3,TRBV7-9,-,CASSSQGRGNTIYF,TGTGCCAGCAGCTCACAGGGCCGTGGAAACACCATATATTTT
-,TRBJ2-2,TRBV7-2,-,CASSPEYRVNTGELFF,TGTGCCAGCAGCCCCGAGTACAGGGTGAACACCGGGGAGCTGTTTTTT
-,TRBJ2-4,TRBV3-1/TRBV3-2,TRBD1,CASSTHGQGRGIQYF,TGTGCCAGCAGCACACACGGACAGGGTCGGGGCATTCAGTACTTC
-,TRBJ1-1,TRBV19,-,CASSANGGGPEAFF,TGTGCCAGTAGTGCTAACGGGGGTGGCCCTGAAGCTTTCTTT
-,TRBJ2-1,TRBV7-2,TRBD2,CASSGTSVGNEQFF,TGTGCCAGCAGCGGGACTAGCGTGGGGAATGAGCAGTTCTTC
-,TRBJ2-7,TRBV10-3,-,CAISGRGLEQYF,TGTGCCATCAGTGGGAGGGGGCTCGAGCAGTACTTC
-,TRBJ1-5,TRBV19,-,CASSIVGTASNQPQHF,TGTGCCAGTAGTATAGTTGGGACTGCGAGCAATCAGCCCCAGCATTTT
-,TRBJ1-1,TRBV7-8,TRBD1,CASSVTGLNTEAFF,TGTGCCAGCAGCGTGACAGGGCTGAACACTGAAGCTTTCTTT
once,TRBJ2-1,TRBV6-5,-,CASLPGGYNEQFF,TGTGCCAGTCTACCCGGGGGCTACAATGAGCAGTTCTTC
-,TRBJ2-1,TRBV25-1,TRBD2,CASGRASWEQFF,TGTGCCAGCGGGAGGGCCTCATGGGAGCAGTTCTTC
-,TRBJ2-5,TRBV18,-,CASSPPTAPQTQYF,TGTGCCAGCTCACCACCGACAGCTCCTCAAACCCAGTACTTC
once,TRBJ2-3,TRBV7-5,-,CVRSLWTSGGTDTQYF,TGTGTCAGAAGCTTATGGACTAGCGGGGGCACAGATACGCAGTATTTT
-,TRBJ2-3,TRBV5-1,-,CASRKTSGTDTQYF,TGCGCCAGCAGAAAAACAAGCGGCACAGATACGCAGTATTTT
-,TRBJ2-3,TRBV11-2,TRBD2,CASSQTSGAYTDTQYF,TGTGCCAGCAGCCAAACTAGCGGAGCCTACACAGATACGCAGTATTTT
few,TRBJ2-2,TRBV18,TRBD2,CASSPRSGGHTGELFF,TGTGCCAGCTCACCACGGAGCGGGGGGCACACCGGGGAGCTGTTTTTT
once,TRBJ2-1,TRBV30,TRBD2,CAWMRASGSLDEQFF,TGTGCCTGGATGCGGGCTAGCGGGAGCTTGGATGAGCAGTTCTTC
-,TRBJ1-2,TRBV10-2,TRBD1,CASSYSQLAGQGDYTF,TGCGCCAGCAGTTATTCTCAGCTTGCGGGACAGGGGGACTACACCTTC
-,TRBJ2-3,TRBV2,-,CASKESAGGLFTDTQYF,TGTGCCAGCAAGGAATCAGCAGGGGGGCTCTTCACAGATACGCAGTATTTT
-,TRBJ1-1,TRBV25-1,-,CASSETPRGTEAFF,TGTGCCAGCAGTGAAACCCCGCGGGGCACTGAAGCTTTCTTT
-,TRBJ1-1,TRBV7-2,-,CASSLRAMNTEAFF,TGTGCCAGCAGCCTCAGGGCTATGAACACTGAAGCTTTCTTT
-,TRBJ1-1,TRBV10-2,-,CASSEFRGNTEAFF,TGCGCCAGCAGTGAATTTAGAGGGAACACTGAAGCTTTCTTT
-,TRBJ2-1,TRBV5-1,TRBD1,CASSTDRVANEQFF,TGCGCCAGCAGCACGGACAGGGTGGCCAATGAGCAGTTCTTC
-,TRBJ1-5,TRBV6-5,-,CASSPAGGRQPQHF,TGTGCCAGCAGTCCCGCCGGGGGTAGACAGCCCCAGCATTTT
-,TRBJ2-5,TRBV7-9,-,CASSRILLTENEKTQYF,TGTGCCAGCAGCCGCATTTTACTGACTGAAAACGAGAAGACCCAGTACTTC
-,TRBJ1-2,TRBV6-5,TRBD1,CASMRTGGNYGYTF,TGTGCCAGCATGAGGACAGGTGGTAACTATGGCTACACCTTC
-,TRBJ2-3,TRBV27,-,CASRVGGNTDTQYF,TGTGCCAGCAGGGTGGGGGGAAACACAGATACGCAGTATTTT
-,TRBJ2-2,TRBV9,-,CASSVVTSGGELFF,TGTGCCAGCAGCGTAGTGACTTCCGGAGGGGAGCTGTTTTTT
-,TRBJ1-2,TRBV27,-,CASSLSGAGNGYTF,TGTGCCAGCAGTTTATCAGGGGCAGGTAATGGCTACACCTTC
-,TRBJ1-6,TRBV5-1,-,CASSSSLGQRGSPLHF,TGCGCCAGCAGCTCCTCGCTTGGACAGAGGGGTTCACCCCTCCACTTT
-,TRBJ1-5,TRBV19,-,CASTMRTREFNQPQHF,TGTGCCAGTACTATGAGAACCCGGGAATTCAATCAGCCCCAGCATTTT
-,TRBJ2-2,TRBV7-9,TRBD2,CATPPSGAVLGTGELFF,TGTGCCACCCCACCCAGCGGGGCGGTCCTAGGCACCGGGGAGCTGTTTTTT
once,TRBJ1-1,TRBV4-1,-,CASTTQWASTEAFF,TGCGCCAGCACCACACAATGGGCGAGCACTGAAGCTTTCTTT
-,TRBJ2-7,TRBV19,TRBD1,CASTPGQGGNEQYF,TGTGCCAGTACCCCGGGACAGGGTGGGAACGAGCAGTACTTC
-,TRBJ1-2,TRBV27,TRBD1,CASSRDGGQRGYTF,TGTGCCAGCAGTCGTGATGGGGGACAGAGAGGCTACACCTTC
-,TRBJ1-1,TRBV5-6,-,CASSLGPGGAFF,TGTGCCAGCAGCTTGGGGCCAGGCGGGGCTTTCTTT
-,TRBJ2-5,TRBV15,-,CATSRDQAEETQYF,TGTGCCACCAGCAGAGATCAGGCAGAAGAGACCCAGTACTTC
-,TRBJ2-1,TRBV3-1/TRBV3-2,-,CASSLAQGREQFF,TGTGCCAGCAGCCTGGCCCAGGGAAGGGAGCAGTTCTTC
-,TRBJ2-5,TRBV6-6,-,CASSWSAEETQYF,TGTGCCAGCAGTTGGAGCGCAGAAGAGACCCAGTACTTC
-,TRBJ1-4,TRBV9,TRBD1,CASSPGGLLEKLFF,TGTGCCAGCTCCCCAGGGGGGTTGCTTGAAAAACTGTTTTTT
-,TRBJ1-2,TRBV7-9,-,CASSLGGPPYGYTF,TGTGCCAGCAGCTTAGGCGGGCCCCCCTATGGCTACACCTTC
-,TRBJ2-1,TRBV7-9,TRBD2,CASSLSGGISYNEQFF,TGTGCCAGCAGCTTAAGCGGGGGGATCTCCTACAATGAGCAGTTCTTC
-,TRBJ2-1,TRBV9,TRBD2,CASSGGLATYNEQFF,TGTGCCAGCAGCGGGGGACTAGCGACCTACAATGAGCAGTTCTTC
-,TRBJ1-2,TRBV27,TRBD1,CASSPVSGQAGGLRLNYGYTF,TGTGCCAGCAGTCCAGTATCCGGACAGGCGGGAGGATTAAGGCTAAACTATGGCTACACCTTC
once,TRBJ2-5,TRBV14,TRBD2,CASSRFPAGSQETQYF,TGTGCCAGCAGCCGTTTCCCAGCGGGGTCTCAAGAGACCCAGTACTTC
-,TRBJ2-1,TRBV3-1/TRBV3-2,TRBD2,CASSQVPWGGYNEQFF,TGTGCCAGCAGCCAAGTCCCCTGGGGGGGGTACAATGAGCAGTTCTTC